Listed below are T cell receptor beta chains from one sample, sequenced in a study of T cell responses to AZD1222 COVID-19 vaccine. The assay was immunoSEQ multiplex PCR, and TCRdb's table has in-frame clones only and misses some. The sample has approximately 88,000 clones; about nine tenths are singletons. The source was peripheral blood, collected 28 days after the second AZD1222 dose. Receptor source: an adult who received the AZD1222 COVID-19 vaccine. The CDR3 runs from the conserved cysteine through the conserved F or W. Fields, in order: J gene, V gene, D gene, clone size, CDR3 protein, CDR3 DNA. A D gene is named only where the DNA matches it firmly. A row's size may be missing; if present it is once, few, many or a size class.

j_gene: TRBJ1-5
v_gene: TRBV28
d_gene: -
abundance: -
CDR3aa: CASRGFYTNQPQHF
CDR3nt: TGTGCCAGCAGAGGTTTCTACACTAATCAGCCCCAGCATTTT

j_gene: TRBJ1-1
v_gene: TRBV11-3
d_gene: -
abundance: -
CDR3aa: CASSLTGNTEAFF
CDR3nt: TGTGCCAGCAGCTTAACGGGGAACACTGAAGCTTTCTTT

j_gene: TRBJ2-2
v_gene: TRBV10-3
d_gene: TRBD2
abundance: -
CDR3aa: CAISGLAGAPGELFF
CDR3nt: TGTGCCATCAGTGGTTTAGCGGGGGCCCCCGGGGAGCTGTTTTTT

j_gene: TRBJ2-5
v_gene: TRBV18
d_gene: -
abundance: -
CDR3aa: CASSPGAGTSRGTQYF
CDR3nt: TGTGCCAGCTCACCGGGGGCGGGGACGTCGCGAGGGACCCAGTACTTC

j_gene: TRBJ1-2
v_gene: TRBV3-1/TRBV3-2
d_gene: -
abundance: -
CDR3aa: CASSQEWAGPSGYTF
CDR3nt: TGTGCCAGCAGCCAAGAGTGGGCAGGGCCCTCCGGCTACACCTTC

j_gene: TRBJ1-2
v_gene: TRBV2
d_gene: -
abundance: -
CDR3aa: CASNSRGYGYTF
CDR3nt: TGTGCCAGCAATTCCAGGGGCTATGGCTACACCTTC

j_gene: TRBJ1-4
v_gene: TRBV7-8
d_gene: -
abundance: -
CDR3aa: CASSSQIQGTGGEKLFF
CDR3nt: TGTGCCAGCAGCTCCCAAATACAGGGTACTGGGGGTGAAAAACTGTTTTTT

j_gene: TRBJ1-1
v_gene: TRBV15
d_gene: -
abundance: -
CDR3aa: CATSRGGEATEAFF
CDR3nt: TGTGCCACCAGCAGAGGAGGGGAGGCCACTGAAGCTTTCTTT

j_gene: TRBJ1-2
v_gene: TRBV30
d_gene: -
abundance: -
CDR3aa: CAWSVLRDYGYTF
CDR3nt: TGTGCCTGGAGTGTACTCAGGGACTATGGCTACACCTTC

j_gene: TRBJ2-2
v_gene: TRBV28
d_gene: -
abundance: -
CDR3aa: CASSFWNDKGTGELFF
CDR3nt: TGTGCCAGCAGTTTTTGGAACGACAAGGGGACCGGGGAGCTGTTTTTT

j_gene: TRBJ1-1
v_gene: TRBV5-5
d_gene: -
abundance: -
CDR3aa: CASRVGREATEAFF
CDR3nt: TGTGCCAGCAGGGTGGGCAGGGAGGCCACTGAAGCTTTCTTT

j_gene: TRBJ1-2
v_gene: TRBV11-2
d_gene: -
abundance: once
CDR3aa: CASSPTNYGYTF
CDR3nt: TGTGCCAGCAGCCCCACTAACTATGGCTACACCTTC

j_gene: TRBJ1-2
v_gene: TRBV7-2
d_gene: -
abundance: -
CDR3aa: CAGSPDYGYTF
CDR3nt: TGTGCCGGCAGCCCGGACTATGGCTACACCTTC

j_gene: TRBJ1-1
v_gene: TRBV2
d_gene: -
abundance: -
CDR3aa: CASSDKGENTEAFF
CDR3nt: TGTGCCAGCAGTGACAAGGGGGAGAACACTGAAGCTTTCTTT

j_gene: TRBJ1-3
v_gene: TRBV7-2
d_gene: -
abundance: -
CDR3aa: CASSFDTSSGNTIYF
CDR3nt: TGTGCCAGCAGCTTCGATACAAGCTCTGGAAACACCATATATTTT

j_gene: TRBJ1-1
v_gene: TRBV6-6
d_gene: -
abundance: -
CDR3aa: CASRSTDEAFF
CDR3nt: TGTGCCAGCAGATCGACGGACGAAGCTTTCTTT

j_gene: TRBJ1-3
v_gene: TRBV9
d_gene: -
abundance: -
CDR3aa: CASSVEGGFSGNTIYF
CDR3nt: TGTGCCAGCAGCGTAGAGGGGGGCTTCTCTGGAAACACCATATATTTT

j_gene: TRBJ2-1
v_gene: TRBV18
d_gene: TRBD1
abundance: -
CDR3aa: CASSGTGQGSWEQFF
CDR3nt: TGTGCCAGCTCCGGGACGGGACAGGGGTCGTGGGAGCAGTTCTTC

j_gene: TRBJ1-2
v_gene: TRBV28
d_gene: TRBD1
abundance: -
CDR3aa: CASSPTGAGTYGYTF
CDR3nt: TGTGCCAGCAGTCCAACAGGGGCGGGAACCTATGGCTACACCTTC

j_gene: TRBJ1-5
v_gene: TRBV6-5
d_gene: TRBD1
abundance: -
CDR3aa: CASGQGASNQPQHF
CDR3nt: TGTGCCAGCGGTCAGGGGGCCAGCAATCAGCCCCAGCATTTT

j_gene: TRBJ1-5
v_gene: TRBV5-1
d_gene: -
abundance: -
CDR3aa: CASSLGQGLAQPQHF
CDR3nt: TGCGCCAGCAGCTTGGGGCAGGGTTTGGCTCAGCCCCAGCATTTT

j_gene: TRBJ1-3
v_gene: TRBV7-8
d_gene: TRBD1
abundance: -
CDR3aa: CASSWGTGKNGNTIYF
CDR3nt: TGTGCCAGCAGCTGGGGGACAGGGAAAAATGGAAACACCATATATTTT

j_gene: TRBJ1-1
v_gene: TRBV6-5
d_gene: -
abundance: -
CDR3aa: CATNSVNTEAFF
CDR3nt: TGTGCCACTAATTCAGTTAACACTGAAGCTTTCTTT

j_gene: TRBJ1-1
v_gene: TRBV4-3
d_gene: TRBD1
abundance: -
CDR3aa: CASSQTGGFGRTEAFF
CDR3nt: TGCGCCAGCAGCCAGACAGGGGGATTTGGGCGCACTGAAGCTTTCTTT

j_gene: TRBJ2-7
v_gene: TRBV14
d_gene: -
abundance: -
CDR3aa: CASSQGPPTYEQYF
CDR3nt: TGTGCCAGCAGCCAAGGTCCCCCGACCTACGAGCAGTACTTC

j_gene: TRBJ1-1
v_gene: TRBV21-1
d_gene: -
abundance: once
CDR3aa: CASSKKGATPFYTEAFF
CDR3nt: TGTGCCAGCAGCAAAAAGGGGGCCACCCCTTTTTACACTGAAGCTTTCTTT

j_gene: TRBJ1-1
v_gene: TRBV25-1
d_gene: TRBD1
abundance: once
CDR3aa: CASSDPGQGSEAFF
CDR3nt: TGTGCCAGCAGTGACCCGGGACAGGGGTCTGAAGCTTTCTTT

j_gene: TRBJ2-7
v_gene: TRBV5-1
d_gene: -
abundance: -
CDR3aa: CASSFPGDSGEQYF
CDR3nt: TGCGCCAGCAGCTTTCCGGGGGACAGTGGGGAGCAGTACTTC

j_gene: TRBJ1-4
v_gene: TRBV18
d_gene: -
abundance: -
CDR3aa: CASSPQSNEKLFF
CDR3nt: TGTGCCAGCTCACCTCAGAGTAATGAAAAACTGTTTTTT

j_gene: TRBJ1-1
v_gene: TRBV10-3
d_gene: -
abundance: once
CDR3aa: CAIGGTPNTEAFF
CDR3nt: TGTGCCATCGGCGGGACTCCGAACACTGAAGCTTTCTTT

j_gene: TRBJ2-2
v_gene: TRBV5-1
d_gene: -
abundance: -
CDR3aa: CASRSANTGELFF
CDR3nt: TGCGCCAGCAGGTCAGCGAACACCGGGGAGCTGTTTTTT

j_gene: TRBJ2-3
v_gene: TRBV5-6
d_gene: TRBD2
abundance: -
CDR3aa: CASSHPSVGAGGGYGQYF
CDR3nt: TGTGCCAGCAGCCACCCGTCCGTAGGCGCGGGGGGCGGGTATGGGCAGTATTTT

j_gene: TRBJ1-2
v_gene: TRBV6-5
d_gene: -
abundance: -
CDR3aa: CASSYLPPRRPYGYTF
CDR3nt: TGTGCCAGCAGTTACCTACCTCCTCGCCGCCCCTATGGCTACACCTTC

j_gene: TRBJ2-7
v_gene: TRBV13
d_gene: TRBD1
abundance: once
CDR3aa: CASSLAGQGQYEQYF
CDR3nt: TGTGCCAGCAGCTTAGCGGGACAGGGTCAATACGAGCAGTACTTC

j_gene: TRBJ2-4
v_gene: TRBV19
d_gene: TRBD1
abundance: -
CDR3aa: CASGDRAKNIQYF
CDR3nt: TGTGCCAGTGGGGACAGGGCCAAAAACATTCAGTACTTC

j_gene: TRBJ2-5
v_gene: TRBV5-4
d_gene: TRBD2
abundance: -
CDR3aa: CASSLDAGGEETQYF
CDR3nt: TGTGCCAGCAGCTTGGATGCGGGGGGGGAAGAGACCCAGTACTTC

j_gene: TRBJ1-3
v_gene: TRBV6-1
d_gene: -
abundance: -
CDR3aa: CASSELGRQGNTIYF
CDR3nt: TGTGCCAGCAGTGAACTAGGCCGGCAAGGAAACACCATATATTTT

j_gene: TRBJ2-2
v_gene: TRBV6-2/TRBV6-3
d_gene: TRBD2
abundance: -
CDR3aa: CASSYRTSGGPGELFF
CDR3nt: TGTGCCAGCAGTTACCGGACTAGCGGGGGCCCCGGGGAGCTGTTTTTT

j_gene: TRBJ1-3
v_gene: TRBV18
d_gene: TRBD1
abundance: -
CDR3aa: CASSPPTGTAITGNTIYF
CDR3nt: TGTGCCAGCTCACCCCCGACAGGGACCGCCATTACTGGAAACACCATATATTTT

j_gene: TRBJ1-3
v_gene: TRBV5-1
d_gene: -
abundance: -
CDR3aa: CASSLGSAGNTIYF
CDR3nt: TGCGCCAGCAGCTTAGGGAGCGCTGGAAACACCATATATTTT

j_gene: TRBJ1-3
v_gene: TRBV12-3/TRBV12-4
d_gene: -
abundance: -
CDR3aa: CASSLENTIYF
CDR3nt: TGTGCCAGCAGTTTAGAAAACACCATATATTTT

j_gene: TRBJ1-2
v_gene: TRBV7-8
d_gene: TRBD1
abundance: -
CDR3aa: CASSDLPGGVNGYTF
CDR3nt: TGTGCCAGCAGCGATTTACCAGGGGGAGTAAATGGCTACACCTTC

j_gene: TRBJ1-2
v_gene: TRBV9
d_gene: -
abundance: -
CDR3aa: CASSVQGVYTF
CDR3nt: TGTGCCAGCAGCGTACAAGGGGTCTACACCTTC

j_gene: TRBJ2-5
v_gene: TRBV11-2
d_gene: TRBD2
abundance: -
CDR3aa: CASSFGGLAEETQYF
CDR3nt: TGTGCCAGCAGTTTCGGGGGTCTAGCGGAAGAGACCCAGTACTTC

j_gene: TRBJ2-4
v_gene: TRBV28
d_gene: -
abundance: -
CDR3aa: CASNSPGTAAKNIQYF
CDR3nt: TGTGCCAGCAATTCCCCAGGGACGGCAGCCAAAAACATTCAGTACTTC

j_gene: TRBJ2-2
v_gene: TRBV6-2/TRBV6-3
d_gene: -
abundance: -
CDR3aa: CASSAYEAFPGELFF
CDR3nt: TGTGCCAGCAGCGCCTATGAAGCCTTCCCCGGGGAGCTGTTTTTT

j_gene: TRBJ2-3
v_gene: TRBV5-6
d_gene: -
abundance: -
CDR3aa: CASSFDGDTQYF
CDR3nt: TGTGCCAGCAGCTTCGACGGAGATACGCAGTATTTT

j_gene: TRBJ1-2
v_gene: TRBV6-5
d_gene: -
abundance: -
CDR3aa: CASNQLYGYTF
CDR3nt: TGTGCCAGCAATCAGCTCTATGGCTACACCTTC

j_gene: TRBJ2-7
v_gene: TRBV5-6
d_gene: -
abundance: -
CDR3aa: CASSLGPADYEQYF
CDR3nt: TGTGCCAGCAGCTTGGGGCCGGCGGACTACGAGCAGTACTTC

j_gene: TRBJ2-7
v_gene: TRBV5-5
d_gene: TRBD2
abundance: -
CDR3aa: CASSPGLVEQYF
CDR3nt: TGTGCCAGCAGCCCCGGACTAGTCGAGCAGTACTTC

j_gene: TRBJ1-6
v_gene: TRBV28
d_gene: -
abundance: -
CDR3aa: CASSNPGNSYNSPLHF
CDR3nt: TGTGCCAGCAGTAATCCAGGGAACTCCTATAATTCACCCCTCCACTTT

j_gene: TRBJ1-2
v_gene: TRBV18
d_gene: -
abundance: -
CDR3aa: CASSPRSGEGDGYTF
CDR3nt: TGTGCCAGCTCACCAAGGTCAGGGGAAGGAGATGGCTACACCTTC

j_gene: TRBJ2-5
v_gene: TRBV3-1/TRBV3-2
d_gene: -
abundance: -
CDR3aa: CASSLLGVGETQYF
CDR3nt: TGTGCCAGCAGCCTGCTAGGGGTTGGAGAGACCCAGTACTTC

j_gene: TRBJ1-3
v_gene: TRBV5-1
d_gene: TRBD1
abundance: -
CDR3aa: CASSPDREGNTIYF
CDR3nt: TGCGCCAGCAGCCCCGACAGGGAGGGCAACACCATATATTTT

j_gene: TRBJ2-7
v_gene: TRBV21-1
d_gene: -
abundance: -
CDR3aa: CASSKEKGLAFPALYEQYF
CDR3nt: TGTGCCAGCAGCAAAGAGAAGGGACTAGCCTTCCCAGCACTCTACGAGCAGTACTTC

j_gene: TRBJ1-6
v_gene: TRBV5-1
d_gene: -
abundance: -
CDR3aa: CASSVSGADSPLHF
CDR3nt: TGCGCCAGCAGCGTTTCAGGGGCGGATTCACCCCTCCACTTT

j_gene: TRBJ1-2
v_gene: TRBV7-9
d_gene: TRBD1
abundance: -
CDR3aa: CASSLPQGLASLGDGYTF
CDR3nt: TGTGCCAGCAGCTTACCACAGGGGCTCGCCTCCTTAGGGGATGGCTACACCTTC

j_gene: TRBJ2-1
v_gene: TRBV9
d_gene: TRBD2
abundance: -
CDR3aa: CASSVEARGVEGEQFF
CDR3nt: TGTGCCAGCAGCGTAGAAGCGCGGGGGGTGGAGGGTGAGCAGTTCTTC

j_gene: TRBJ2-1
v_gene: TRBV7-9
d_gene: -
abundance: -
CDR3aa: CASSLGTIYNEQFF
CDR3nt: TGTGCCAGCAGCTTAGGGACGATTTACAATGAGCAGTTCTTC